This T cell receptor beta chain was identified during a study of OX40 agonist ivuxolimab in advanced cancers. A history of autoimmune disease or systemic immunosuppression excluded patients. Samples of blood were obtained at baseline, on cycle 4 day 1, and on cycle 7 day 1. A remark on this clone: Its antigen remains unidentified.

Findings of the study overall: On average, CD8+ T cells had more expanded clones than CD4+. At 0.1 to 3.0 mg/kg, clonal expansion of CD4+ and CD8+ blood T cells had occurred by week 6.

The assay was immunoSEQ multiplex PCR, and TCRdb's table has in-frame clones only and misses some. This sample has some 77,000 clones, with roughly 84% found just once. The TCR comes from an adult with an advanced solid tumor such as melanoma, head and neck, liver or kidney cancer. The sample in question was CD4+ or CD8+ T cells sorted from blood, obtained in a trial of the OX40 agonist ivuxolimab.

The CDR3 DNA reads TGTGCCAGCAGTCCCGGACTAGCGGGGGCGAGGCCGAACACCGGGGAGCTGTTTTTT. It specifies CASSPGLAGARPNTGELFF. The chain has TRBV6-4 and TRBJ2-2, with TRBD2 matching 13 bases. CDR3 size: 19 residues. CDR1 is MRHNA and CDR2 is SNTAGT in the germline V gene. V lost 5 bases, J lost 0 bases, and 9 bases stayed unmatched.